Listed here are 11 T cell receptor beta chains from one sample, sequenced in a study of T cell repertoires in cytomegalovirus infection. Antigen specificity for these receptors is unknown. TCRdb reanalysed the reads using MiXCR and keeps one entry per CDR3 protein. The repertoire consists of roughly 350,000 distinct CDR3 sequences, with about a third occurring once and the leading ten covering about 13%. Sequenced material: cultured PBMCs, taken from culture after CMV antigen stimulation. These receptors came from a human donor in good health (CMV status not recorded). Some clones in this sample may be carry-over from other donors' samples.

This clonotype was seen only a few times. This rearrangement joins TRBV29-1 to TRBJ2-1, with D perhaps TRBD2 (7 bases). With 8 bases removed from V and 2 bases from J, the gap between germline ends came to 13 bases. The length of the CDR3 is 13 residues. Germline CDR1 reads SQVTM; CDR2 reads ANQGSEA. CDR3 sequence: CSTKRDTYNEQFF. The CDR3 DNA sequence: TGCAGCACTAAGCGGGACACCTACAATGAGCAGTTCTTC.

This clonotype has a count of ten or more. This sequence joins TRBV12-3 or TRBV12-4 and TRBJ1-2; 10 bases align to TRBD1. Trimming removed 5 bases from V and 1 base from J; junction bases left unmatched: 7. The CDR3 runs 16 residues. This CDR3 reads CASSPGRDRGNYGYTF. The CDR3 DNA reads as TGTGCCAGCAGTCCCGGCCGGGACAGGGGTAACTATGGCTACACCTTC.

This clonotype turned up a few times. The chain carries TRBV11-1 and TRBJ2-7; no firm D call. The ends were cut back, 1 base at V and 3 bases at J, with 16 bases in the middle. CDR3 length: 16 residues. Germline V gene data show CDR1 as SGHAT and CDR2 as FQDESV (reference sequence). This CDR3 is CASSLEAPPVSYEQYF. In DNA, the CDR3 is TGTGCCAGCAGCTTAGAGGCCCCACCGGTGAGCTACGAGCAGTACTTC.

With respect to this clonotype: One end of the junction is discordant with germline, which a read error may explain. The chain is built from TRBV4-2 and TRBJ2-7, with 8 positions matching TRBD1. Germline V gives CDR1 LGHNA, CDR2 YNFKEQ. This CDR3 contains 15 residues. The CDR3 loop reads CASRQERTGNYEQYF. CDR3 nucleotides: TGTGCCAGCAGGCAAGAACGGACAGGGAACTACGAGCAGTACTTC.

The rearrangement uses TRBV7-2 and TRBJ2-6; D uncertain. Trimming stripped 1 base from V and 0 bases from J, with 7 bases between. The CDR3 loop spans 16 amino acids. The germline gives CDR1 SGHTA, CDR2 FQGNSA. CDR3: CASSLGVPSGANVLTF. CDR3 nucleotide sequence: TGTGCCAGCAGCTTAGGTGTCCCCTCTGGGGCCAACGTCCTGACTTTC.

The CDR3 DNA is TGTGCCAGTATTCCCAGCGGGGGACAGCCCCCGAAAGGCTACACCTTC. The encoded protein is CASIPSGGQPPKGYTF. The chain couples TRBV19 to TRBJ1-2, with 7 bases fitting TRBD1. The CDR3 totals 16 residues. Germline V gives CDR1 LNHDA, CDR2 SQIVND (reference sequence). The trim removed 7 bases at V and 8 bases at J, leaving 19 bases unmatched.

The rearrangement joins TRBV10-3 to TRBJ2-2, with D possibly TRBD1 on 5 matching bases. V gave up 3 bases and J gave up 5 bases, with 10 bases separating them. The length of the CDR3 is 14 residues. Germline values: CDR1 ENHRY, CDR2 SYGVKD. The CDR3: CAISDRSGTGELFF. CDR3 in DNA: TGTGCCATCAGTGACCGGTCAGGGACCGGGGAGCTGTTTTTT.

This clonotype has a handful of counts. The chain joins TRBV7-8 to TRBJ2-1; a possible D gene is TRBD2 (6 bases). This CDR3 contains 16 residues. Trimming removed 3 bases at V and 6 bases at J, with 18 bases between. Germline CDR1 SGHVS, CDR2 FQNEAQ. CDR3 sequence (DNA): TGTGCCAGCAGCTTTCCCGGGAGAATTGCGGCCAATGAGCAGTTCTTC. Translating gives CASSFPGRIAANEQFF.

The chain is built from TRBV5-6 and TRBJ1-1; TRBD1 might be the D (6 bases). The CDR3 length is 13 residues. Trimming pared 7 bases from V and 0 bases from J, leaving 10 bases between. CDR1 and CDR2 from the germline V gene are SGHDT and YYEEEE. CDR3 residues: CASGQGLNTEAFF. In nucleotides, the CDR3 is TGTGCCAGCGGGCAGGGGCTGAACACTGAAGCTTTCTTT.

The sample holds one count of this clonotype. This chain links TRBV20-1 with TRBJ1-5; 10 positions match TRBD1. The germline V gene encodes CDR1 DFQATT and CDR2 SNEGSKA (reference sequence). V shed 1 base and J 2 bases; nucleotides not matched to a gene: 14. The CDR3 length is 19 residues. DNA of the CDR3: TGCAGTGCTAGAGTAAATTGGACAGGGGGTTTATGCGGCAATCAGCCCCAGCATTTT. This gives the protein CSARVNWTGGLCGNQPQHF.

As for this clonotype: The junction shows a germline mismatch at one end, possibly a read error. This chain links TRBV5-3 with TRBJ1-4; 8 bases line up with TRBD1. TRBV5-3 falls under the ORF class, with uncertain function. CDR3 length: 14 residues. CDR3 in amino acids: CASSFGQGYEKLFF. The CDR3 DNA follows: TGTGCCAGCAGCTTCGGACAGGGATACGAAAAACTGTTTTTT.